The 13 T cell receptor beta chains listed next were all sequenced from one sample in a study of PD-1 blockade in classical Hodgkin lymphoma. Sequencing was performed with immunoSEQ multiplex PCR; in TCRdb, only in-frame clones are kept and a portion is missing. The sample holds roughly 29,000 clones, about 85% seen once. As for time point: cycle 4 day 1 (C4D1), after more than five weeks of nivolumab. All the patients suffered relapse after autologous stem cell transplantation, and brentuximab vedotin exposure differed. Researchers report purifying CD4+ T cells from thawed PBMCs by magnetic negative selection. The sequenced sample was CD4+ T cells from blood, obtained before the fourth cycle of nivolumab. All receptors derive from a human donor with classical Hodgkin lymphoma.

CDR3 nucleotide sequence: TGTGCCAGCAGCTTATACAGTAGGGGAAGCACAGATACGCAGTATTTT. It codes for CASSLYSRGSTDTQYF. This chain joins TRBV7-2 and TRBJ2-3; TRBD1 is a possible D gene (5 bases). The V end lost 2 bases, the J end lost 0 bases, and 12 bases lay between the germline ends. Germline CDR1 reads SGHTA; CDR2 reads FQGNSA. There are 16 residues in the CDR3. The full variable domain, in which reference TRBV7-2 and TRBJ2-3 provide the parts outside the CDR3, is GAGVSQSPSNKVTEKGKDVELRCDPISGHTALYWYRQSLGQGLEFLIYFQGNSAPDKSGLPSDRFSAERTGGSVSTLTIQRTQQEDSAVYLCASSLYSRGSTDTQYFGPGTRLTVL.

The chain recombines TRBV10-3 with TRBJ1-5; D gene unclear. Germline V gene sequence: CDR1 ENHRY, CDR2 SYGVKD. Trimming stripped 2 bases from V and 7 bases from J, with 9 bases between. The CDR3 runs 13 residues. CDR3 DNA: TGTGCCATCAGTGAGGGCATGGAGCAGCCCCAGCATTTT. It codes for CAISEGMEQPQHF.

The V and J genes are TRBV4-2 and TRBJ1-1, with TRBD1 as a possible D gene (5 bases). The CDR3 loop spans 15 amino acids. Germline V gives CDR1 LGHNA, CDR2 YNFKEQ. Deletions cut 2 bases from V and 5 bases from J, with 15 bases between. The CDR3 DNA is TGTGCCAGCAGCCAATTACAGGTCGGAAAAACTGAAGCTTTCTTT. Protein sequence: CASSQLQVGKTEAFF.

This rearrangement joins TRBV6-5 to TRBJ2-5, with TRBD2 matching 8 bases. The CDR3 covers 15 residues. V shed 2 bases, J shed 4 bases, and the junction held 6 bases outside the gene matches. Germline CDR1 is MNHEY and CDR2 is SVGAGI. CDR3 region: CASSYGTSRGETQYF. The DNA of the CDR3 is TGTGCCAGCAGTTACGGGACTAGTCGGGGAGAGACCCAGTACTTC.

The J gene is TRBJ2-2, the V gene TRBV7-2; TRBD2 matches at 7 bases. The J segment lost 7 bases and the V segment lost 2 bases, leaving 4 bases of the junction unmatched. There are 14 residues in the CDR3. Germline V CDR1 and CDR2: SGHTA, FQGNSA. CDR3 sequence reads: CASSLPGGVGELFF. The CDR3 nucleotides read TGTGCCAGCAGCTTACCGGGGGGTGTCGGGGAGCTGTTTTTT.

The V call is TRBV28, the J call TRBJ2-3, with TRBD2 matching 8 bases. This CDR3 has 18 residues. J lost 0 bases, V lost 3 bases, and 11 bases had no gene match. Germline CDR1 and CDR2: MDHEN and SYDVKM. DNA of the CDR3: TGTGCCAGCAGTTTCGGGAGGGGAGCTTTTACTAGCACAGATACGCAGTATTTT. This codes for CASSFGRGAFTSTDTQYF.

CDR3 bases: TGTGCCAGCAGCGCTTCAGGACTAGCGGGGGTCAATGAGCAGTTCTTC. It is translated as CASSASGLAGVNEQFF. The rearrangement joins TRBV9 to TRBJ2-1; 13 bases map to TRBD2. V lost 3 bases and J lost 6; bases outside the gene matches: 6. This CDR3 has 16 residues. Germline CDR1 and CDR2: SGDLS and YYNGEE.

The CDR3 coding sequence is TGTGCCAGCAGCTTCGCGCTGGGAGGGAGCTCCTACGAGCAGTACTTC. This codes for CASSFALGGSSYEQYF. The chain employs TRBV7-9 and TRBJ2-7, with 7 bases fitting TRBD2. The CDR3 spans 16 residues. CDR1 and CDR2 from the germline V gene are SEHNR and FQNEAQ (reference sequence). Trimming cost V 3 bases and J 0 bases; bases outside gene matches: 8.

V usage is TRBV4-3 and J usage is TRBJ1-4; 9 positions match TRBD1. The CDR3 totals 15 residues. Trimming cost V 0 bases and J 7 bases; bases outside gene matches: 3. Germline CDR1 reads LGHNA; CDR2 reads YSLEER. The CDR3 is CASSQDDRGGEKLFF. DNA for the CDR3: TGCGCCAGCAGCCAAGACGACAGGGGGGGTGAAAAACTGTTTTTT.

The chain carries TRBV30 and TRBJ2-3; D is perhaps TRBD2 (5 bases). CDR3 length equals 14 residues. CDR1 and CDR2 (germline): GTSNPN, SVGIG (reference sequence). Trimming took 0 bases from V and 6 from J, leaving 13 bases between them. The CDR3 sequence: CAWSVGGSDDTQYF. CDR3 DNA: TGTGCCTGGAGTGTCGGAGGCTCGGATGATACGCAGTATTTT.

The chain links TRBV7-9 to TRBJ1-6; a weak D match, TRBD1 (6 bases). The CDR3 contains 17 residues. The germline CDR1 and CDR2 sequences are SEHNR and FQNEAQ (reference sequence). The V end was cut by 4 bases, the J end by 1 base, with 14 bases between. The CDR3: CASSYGGALSYNSPLHF. CDR3 DNA: TGTGCCAGCAGCTACGGGGGGGCCCTTTCCTATAATTCACCCCTCCACTTT.

The chain has TRBV7-9 and TRBJ2-7, with D possibly TRBD2 on 5 matching bases. V was shortened by 5 bases and J by 6 bases, with 14 bases between the two germline ends. Per germline, CDR1 SEHNR and CDR2 FQNEAQ (reference sequence). This CDR3 is 13 amino acids long. Here the CDR3 DNA reads TGTGCCAGCAGCGGCGAGTGGACTGGCGAGCAGTACTTC. It is translated as CASSGEWTGEQYF.

This clone was counted once. The chain employs TRBV7-2 and TRBJ2-1; D may be TRBD2 (5 bases). CDR3 length equals 15 residues. Per germline, CDR1 SGHTA and CDR2 FQGNSA. Trimming took 5 bases from V and 7 from J, leaving 18 bases between them. CDR3 DNA: TGTGCCAGCAGCCCCCAAGGCCAACTAGTGAATGAGCAGTTCTTC. Encoded protein: CASSPQGQLVNEQFF.